This entry is about one T cell receptor (beta chain). The antigen remains unidentified. Using the 5' RACE reads, TCRdb records one entry per CDR3 protein without DNA. Recorded here are some 160,000 distinct CDR3 sequences; the top ten clones represent less than 8%. This sample is drawn from a study of monozygotic twins with inflammatory bowel disease. Overall study findings and caveats: Discordant twins showed the same repertoire similarity as concordant twins, possibly from limited power. No one strong IBD-associated signal or clonotype was supported. IBD patients showed reduced TCRbeta diversity (inverse Simpson) versus healthy co-twins.

The CDR3 runs to 14 residues. This receptor was identified in a human donor with ulcerative colitis or Crohn's disease, or a healthy co-twin of an affected twin (not recorded which). The chain carries TRBV12-3 or TRBV12-4 and TRBJ1-1; as DNA is missing, the TRBD1 call by TCRdb cannot be tested. Source material: blood. The CDR3 loop is CASRPTGSGTEAFF.